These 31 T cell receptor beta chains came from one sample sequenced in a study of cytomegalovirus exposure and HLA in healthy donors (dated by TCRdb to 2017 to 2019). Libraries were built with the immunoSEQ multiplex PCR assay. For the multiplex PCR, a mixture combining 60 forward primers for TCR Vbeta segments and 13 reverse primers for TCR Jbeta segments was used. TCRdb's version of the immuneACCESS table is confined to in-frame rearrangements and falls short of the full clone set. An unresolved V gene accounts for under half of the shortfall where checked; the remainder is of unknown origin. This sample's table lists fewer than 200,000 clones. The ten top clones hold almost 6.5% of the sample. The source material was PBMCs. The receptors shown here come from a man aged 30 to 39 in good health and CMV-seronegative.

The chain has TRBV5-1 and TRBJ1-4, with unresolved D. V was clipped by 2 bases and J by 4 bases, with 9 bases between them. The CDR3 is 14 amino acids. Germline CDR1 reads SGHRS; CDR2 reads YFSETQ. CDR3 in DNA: TGCGCCAGCAGCTTAGGACTCATTAATGAAAAACTGTTTTTT. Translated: CASSLGLINEKLFF.

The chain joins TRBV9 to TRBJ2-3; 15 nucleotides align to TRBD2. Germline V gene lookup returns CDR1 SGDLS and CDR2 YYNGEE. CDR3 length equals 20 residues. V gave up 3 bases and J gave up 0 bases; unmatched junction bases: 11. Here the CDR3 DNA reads TGTGCCAGCAGCGGAGGACTAGCGGGAGGGCCCCGGATCAGCACAGATACGCAGTATTTT. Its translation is CASSGGLAGGPRISTDTQYF.

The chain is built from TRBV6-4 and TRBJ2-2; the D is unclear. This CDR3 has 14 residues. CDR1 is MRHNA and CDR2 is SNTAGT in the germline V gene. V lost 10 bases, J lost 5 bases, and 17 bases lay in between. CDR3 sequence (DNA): TGTGCCACCCAGTCCGCCCCGCGGACCGGGGAGCTGTTTTTT. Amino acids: CATQSAPRTGELFF.

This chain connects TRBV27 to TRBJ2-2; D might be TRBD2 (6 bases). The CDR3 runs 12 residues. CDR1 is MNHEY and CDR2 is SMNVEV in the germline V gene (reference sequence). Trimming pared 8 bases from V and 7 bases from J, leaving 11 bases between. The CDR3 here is CASLRRGGELFF. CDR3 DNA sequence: TGTGCCAGCCTTCGGCGGGGCGGGGAGCTGTTTTTT.

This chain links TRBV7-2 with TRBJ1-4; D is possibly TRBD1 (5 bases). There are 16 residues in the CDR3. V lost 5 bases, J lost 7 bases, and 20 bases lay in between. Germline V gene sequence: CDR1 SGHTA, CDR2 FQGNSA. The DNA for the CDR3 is TGTGCCAGCAGCCGCGGGGGGTACGGCGGACGTGAAAAACTGTTTTTT. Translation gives CASSRGGYGGREKLFF.

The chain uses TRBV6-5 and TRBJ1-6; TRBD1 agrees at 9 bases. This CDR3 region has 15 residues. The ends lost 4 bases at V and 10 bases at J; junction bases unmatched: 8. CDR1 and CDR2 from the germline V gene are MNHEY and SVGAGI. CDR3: CASSWDGTGRSPLHF. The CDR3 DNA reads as TGTGCCAGCAGTTGGGATGGGACAGGGCGCTCACCCCTCCACTTT.

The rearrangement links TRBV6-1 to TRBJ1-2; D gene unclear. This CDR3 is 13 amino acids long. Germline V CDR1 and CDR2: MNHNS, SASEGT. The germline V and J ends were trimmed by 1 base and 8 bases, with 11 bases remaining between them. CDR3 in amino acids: CASSEGPSEGYTF. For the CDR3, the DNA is TGTGCCAGCAGTGAAGGGCCCTCGGAGGGCTACACCTTC.

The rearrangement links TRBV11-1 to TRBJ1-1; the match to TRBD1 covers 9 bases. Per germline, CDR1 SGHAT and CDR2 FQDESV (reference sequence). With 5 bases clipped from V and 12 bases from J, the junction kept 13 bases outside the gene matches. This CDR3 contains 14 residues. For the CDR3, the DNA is TGTGCCAGCAGCGTAGAACCCGGACAGGGGTGGACTTTCTTT. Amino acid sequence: CASSVEPGQGWTFF.

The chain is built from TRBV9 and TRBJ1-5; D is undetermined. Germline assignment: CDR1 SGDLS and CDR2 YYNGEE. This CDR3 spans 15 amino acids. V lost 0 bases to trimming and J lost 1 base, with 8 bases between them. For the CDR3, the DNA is TGTGCCAGCAGCGTAGCTCCGGGGAGCAATCAGCCCCAGCATTTT. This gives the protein CASSVAPGSNQPQHF.

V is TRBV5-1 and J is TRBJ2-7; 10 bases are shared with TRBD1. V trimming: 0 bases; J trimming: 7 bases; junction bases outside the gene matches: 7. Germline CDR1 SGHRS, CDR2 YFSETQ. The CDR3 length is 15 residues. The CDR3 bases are TGCGCCAGCAGCTTGGAGGGGGGACAGGGGTTGGAGCAGTACTTC. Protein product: CASSLEGGQGLEQYF. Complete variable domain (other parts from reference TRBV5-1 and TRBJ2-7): KAGVTQTPRYLIKTRGQQVTLSCSPISGHRSVSWYQQTPGQGLQFLFEYFSETQRNKGNFPGRFSGRQFSNSRSEMNVSTLELGDSALYLCASSLEGGQGLEQYFGPGTRLTVT.

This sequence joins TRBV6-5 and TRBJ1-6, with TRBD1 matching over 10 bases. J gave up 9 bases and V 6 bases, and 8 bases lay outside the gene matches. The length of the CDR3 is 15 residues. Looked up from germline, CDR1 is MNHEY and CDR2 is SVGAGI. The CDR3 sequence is CASSPGQGGGSPLHF. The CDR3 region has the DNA TGTGCCAGCAGCCCCGGACAGGGGGGTGGTTCACCCCTCCACTTT.

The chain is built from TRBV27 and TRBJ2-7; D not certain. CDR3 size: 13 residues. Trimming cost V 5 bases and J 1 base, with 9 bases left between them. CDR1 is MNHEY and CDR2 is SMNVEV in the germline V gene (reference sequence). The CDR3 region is CASSTTRSYEQYF. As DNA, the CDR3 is TGTGCCAGCAGTACTACAAGATCCTACGAGCAGTACTTC.

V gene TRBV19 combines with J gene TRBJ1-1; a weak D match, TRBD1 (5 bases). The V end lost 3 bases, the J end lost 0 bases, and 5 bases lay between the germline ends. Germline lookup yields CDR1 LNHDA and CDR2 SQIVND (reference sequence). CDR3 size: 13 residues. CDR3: CASSMTVNTEAFF. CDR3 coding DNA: TGTGCCAGTAGTATGACAGTGAACACTGAAGCTTTCTTT.

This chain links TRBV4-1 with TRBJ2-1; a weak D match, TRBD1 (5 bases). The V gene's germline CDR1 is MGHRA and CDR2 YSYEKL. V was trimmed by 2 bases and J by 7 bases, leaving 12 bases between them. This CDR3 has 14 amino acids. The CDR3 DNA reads TGCGCCAGCAGCCAAAACAGGCGTTTAAATGAGCAGTTCTTC. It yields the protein CASSQNRRLNEQFF.

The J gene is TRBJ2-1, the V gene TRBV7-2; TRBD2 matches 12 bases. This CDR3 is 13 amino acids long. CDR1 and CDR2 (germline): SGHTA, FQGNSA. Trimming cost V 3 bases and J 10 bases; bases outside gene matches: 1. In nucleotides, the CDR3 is TGTGCCAGCAGCTTCGGACTAGCGGGAGAGCAGTTCTTC. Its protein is CASSFGLAGEQFF.

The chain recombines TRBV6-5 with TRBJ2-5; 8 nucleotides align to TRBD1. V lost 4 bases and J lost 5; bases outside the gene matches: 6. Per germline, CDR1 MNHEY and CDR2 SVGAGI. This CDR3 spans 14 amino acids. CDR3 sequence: CASSWGRDRETQYF. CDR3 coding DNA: TGTGCCAGCAGTTGGGGGCGGGACAGGGAGACCCAGTACTTC.

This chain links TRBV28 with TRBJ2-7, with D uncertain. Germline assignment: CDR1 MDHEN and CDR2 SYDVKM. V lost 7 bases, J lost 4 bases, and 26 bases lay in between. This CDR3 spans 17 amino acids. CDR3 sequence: CASTLHTPAARRYEQYF. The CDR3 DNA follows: TGTGCCAGCACCTTACACACCCCGGCGGCCCGACGGTACGAGCAGTACTTC.

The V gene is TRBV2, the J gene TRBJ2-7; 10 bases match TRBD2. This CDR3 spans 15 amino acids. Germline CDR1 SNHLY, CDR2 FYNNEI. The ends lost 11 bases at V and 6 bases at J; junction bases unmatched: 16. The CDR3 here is CAGNAGAGGPSEQYF. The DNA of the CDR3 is TGTGCCGGGAACGCGGGAGCGGGGGGGCCGAGCGAGCAGTACTTC.

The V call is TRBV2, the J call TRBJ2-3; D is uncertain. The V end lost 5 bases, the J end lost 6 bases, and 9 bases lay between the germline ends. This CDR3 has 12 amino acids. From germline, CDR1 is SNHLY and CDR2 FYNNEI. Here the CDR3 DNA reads TGTGCCAGCAGTCTTATTTCGGATACGCAGTATTTT. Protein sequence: CASSLISDTQYF. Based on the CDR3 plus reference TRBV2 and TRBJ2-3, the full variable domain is EPEVTQTPSHQVTQMGQEVILRCVPISNHLYFYWYRQILGQKVEFLVSFYNNEISEKSEIFDDQFSVERPDGSNFTLKIRSTKLEDSAMYFCASSLISDTQYFGPGTRLTVL.

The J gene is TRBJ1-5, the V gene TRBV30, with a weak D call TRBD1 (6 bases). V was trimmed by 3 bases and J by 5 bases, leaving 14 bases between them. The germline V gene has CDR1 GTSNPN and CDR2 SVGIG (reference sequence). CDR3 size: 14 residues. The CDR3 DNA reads TGTGCCTGGAGCGGGAACAGGGTGGATCAGCCCCAGCATTTT. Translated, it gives CAWSGNRVDQPQHF.

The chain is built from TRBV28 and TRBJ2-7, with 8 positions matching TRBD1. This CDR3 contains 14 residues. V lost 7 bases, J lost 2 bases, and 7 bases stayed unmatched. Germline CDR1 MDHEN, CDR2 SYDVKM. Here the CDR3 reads CASTPLTGAYEQYF. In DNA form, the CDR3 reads TGTGCCAGCACCCCACTGACAGGGGCCTACGAGCAGTACTTC.

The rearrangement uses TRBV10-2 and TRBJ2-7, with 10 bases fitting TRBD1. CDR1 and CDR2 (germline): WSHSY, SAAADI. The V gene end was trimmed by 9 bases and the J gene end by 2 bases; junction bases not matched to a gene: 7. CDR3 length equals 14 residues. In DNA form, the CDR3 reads TGCGCCAGTTTTCGGACAGGGGGAGCCTACGAGCAGTACTTC. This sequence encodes CASFRTGGAYEQYF.

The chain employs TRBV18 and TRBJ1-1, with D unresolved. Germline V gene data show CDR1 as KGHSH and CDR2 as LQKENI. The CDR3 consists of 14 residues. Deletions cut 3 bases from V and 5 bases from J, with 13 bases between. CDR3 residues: CASSPPPRETEAFF. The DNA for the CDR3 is TGTGCCAGCTCACCTCCCCCCCGAGAGACTGAAGCTTTCTTT. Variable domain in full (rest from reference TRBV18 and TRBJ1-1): NAGVMQNPRHLVRRRGQEARLRCSPMKGHSHVYWYRQLPEEGLKFMVYLQKENIIDESGMPKERFSAEFPKEGPSILRIQQVVRGDSAAYFCASSPPPRETEAFFGQGTRLTVV.

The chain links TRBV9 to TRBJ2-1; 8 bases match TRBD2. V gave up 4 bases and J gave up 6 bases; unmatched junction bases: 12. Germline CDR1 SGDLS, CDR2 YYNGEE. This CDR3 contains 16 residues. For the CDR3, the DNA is TGTGCCAGCAGCCCCCAACCGGGGGGGCTGGGCAATGAGCAGTTCTTC. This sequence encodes CASSPQPGGLGNEQFF.

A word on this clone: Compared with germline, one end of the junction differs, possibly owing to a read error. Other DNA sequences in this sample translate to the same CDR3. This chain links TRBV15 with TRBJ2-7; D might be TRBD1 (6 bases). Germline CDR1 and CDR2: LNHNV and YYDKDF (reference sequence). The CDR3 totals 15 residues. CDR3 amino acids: CATSRDRGLSYEQYF. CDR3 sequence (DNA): TGTGCCACCAGCAGAGATAGGGGGTTATCCTACGAGCAATACTTC.

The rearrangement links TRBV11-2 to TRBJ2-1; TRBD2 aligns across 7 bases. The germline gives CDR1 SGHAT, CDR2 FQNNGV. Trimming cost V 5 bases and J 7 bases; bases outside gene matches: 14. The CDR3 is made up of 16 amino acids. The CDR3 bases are TGTGCCAGCAGCCCGAAACCCCTGACTAGCAGGAATGAGCAGTTCTTC. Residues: CASSPKPLTSRNEQFF.

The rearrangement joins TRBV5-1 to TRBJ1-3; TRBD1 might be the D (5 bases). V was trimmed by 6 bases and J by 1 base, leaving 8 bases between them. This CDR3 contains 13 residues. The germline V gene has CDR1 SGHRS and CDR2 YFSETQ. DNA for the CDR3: TGCGCCAGCAAACCAGGGTCTGGAAACACCATATATTTT. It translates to CASKPGSGNTIYF.

CDR3 in amino acids: CASSLRGSSTEAFF. The CDR3 region has the DNA TGCGCCAGCAGCCTCAGAGGGTCGAGCACTGAAGCTTTCTTT. This rearrangement joins TRBV5-1 to TRBJ1-1; D is unresolved. The CDR3 runs to 14 residues. Germline V gene sequence: CDR1 SGHRS, CDR2 YFSETQ. V lost 4 bases and J 4 bases, leaving 14 bases between the germline ends. Combining the CDR3 with reference TRBV5-1 and TRBJ1-1 gives the whole variable domain KAGVTQTPRYLIKTRGQQVTLSCSPISGHRSVSWYQQTPGQGLQFLFEYFSETQRNKGNFPGRFSGRQFSNSRSEMNVSTLELGDSALYLCASSLRGSSTEAFFGQGTRLTVV.

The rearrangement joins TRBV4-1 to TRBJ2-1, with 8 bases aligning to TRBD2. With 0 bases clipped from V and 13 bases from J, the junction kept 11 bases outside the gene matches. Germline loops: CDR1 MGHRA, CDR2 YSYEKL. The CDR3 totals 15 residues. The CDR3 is CASSQDLGGAGGQFF. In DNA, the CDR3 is TGCGCCAGCAGCCAAGACTTAGGGGGGGCGGGGGGACAGTTCTTC.

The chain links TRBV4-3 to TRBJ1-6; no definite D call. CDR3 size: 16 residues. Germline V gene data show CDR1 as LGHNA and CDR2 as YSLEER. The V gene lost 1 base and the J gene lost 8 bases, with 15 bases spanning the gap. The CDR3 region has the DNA TGCGCCAGCAGCCAAGCATGGGAGGGAGTCGATTCACCCCTCCACTTT. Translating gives CASSQAWEGVDSPLHF.

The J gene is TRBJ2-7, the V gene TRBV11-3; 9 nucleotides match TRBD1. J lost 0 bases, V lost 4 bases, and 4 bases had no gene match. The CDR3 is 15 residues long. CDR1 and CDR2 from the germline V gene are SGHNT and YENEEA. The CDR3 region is CASSSRDRDSYEQYF. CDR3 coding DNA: TGTGCCAGCAGCTCCCGGGACAGGGACTCCTACGAGCAGTACTTC. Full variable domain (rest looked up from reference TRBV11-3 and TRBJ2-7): EAGVVQSPRYKIIEKKQPVAFWCNPISGHNTLYWYLQNLGQGPELLIRYENEEAVDDSQLPKDRFSAERLKGVDSTLKIQPAELGDSAVYLCASSSRDRDSYEQYFGPGTRLTVT.